A single sample is the source of the 28 T cell receptor beta chains below, sequenced in a study of T cell clones after liver transplantation (dated by TCRdb to 2018 to 2020). The library came from the immunoSEQ multiplex PCR assay. This is the immuneACCESS table as TCRdb keeps it, with only in-frame sequences that have V and J called. A part of the clones is gone; compared with another copy, unresolved V genes explain less than half, and the rest is unexplained. This sample is represented by roughly 17,000 clones; 80% of them were singletons. The top ten clonotypes cover approximately 35% of the sample. This sample comprised CD8+ T cells from blood, obtained less than 50 months after liver transplant. These receptor sequences come from a human patient who received a liver transplant. Post transplant, some T cells may arise from the graft donor.

The rearrangement links TRBV5-4 to TRBJ2-5; D is possibly TRBD1 (6 bases). The CDR3 is made up of 13 amino acids. V was shortened by 4 bases and J by 2 bases, with 9 bases between the two germline ends. Per germline, CDR1 SGHNT and CDR2 YYREEE (reference sequence). CDR3 residues: CASSKGGQETQYF. CDR3 coding DNA: TGTGCCAGCAGCAAAGGGGGTCAAGAGACCCAGTACTTC.

This CDR3 reads CASSFGGGINNEQFF. Here the CDR3 DNA reads TGTGCCAGCAGCTTCGGCGGGGGGATCAACAATGAGCAGTTCTTC. The chain uses TRBV7-3 and TRBJ2-1; 8 bases map to TRBD2. The length of the CDR3 is 15 residues. V lost 3 bases, J lost 5 bases, and 6 bases stayed unmatched. Looked up from germline, CDR1 is SGHTA and CDR2 is FQGTGA.

The gene calls are TRBV6-5 and TRBJ2-5; D remains ambiguous. Germline assignment: CDR1 MNHEY and CDR2 SVGAGI. The length of the CDR3 is 12 residues. V lost 3 bases and J lost 13, with 15 bases in between. As DNA, the CDR3 is TGTGCCAGCAGTTATTTTTTGGGCCAGCTGTACTTC. It encodes CASSYFLGQLYF.

This clone was observed a single time. This sequence joins TRBV7-3 and TRBJ1-5; D is possibly TRBD1 (5 bases). CDR3 length equals 13 residues. Per the germline V gene, CDR1 is SGHTA and CDR2 is FQGTGA. V was cut by 5 bases and J by 7 bases, with 12 bases left in between. The CDR3 is CASSPDRGQPQHF. For the CDR3, the DNA is TGTGCCAGCAGCCCAGACCGGGGGCAGCCCCAGCATTTT.

The CDR3 DNA reads TGTGCCAGCAGCCAAGATATCACGTATAGCAATCAGCCCCAGCATTTT. Its translation: CASSQDITYSNQPQHF. The rearrangement links TRBV4-2 to TRBJ1-5; D ambiguous. V dropped 0 bases and J dropped 0 bases, with 9 bases sitting between them. CDR1 LGHNA and CDR2 YNFKEQ come from the germline V gene. The CDR3 length is 16 residues.

DNA for the CDR3: TGTGCCAGCAGCTCGGTTGACACCGGGGAGCTGTTTTTT. Translated: CASSSVDTGELFF. The chain recombines TRBV7-3 with TRBJ2-2; D call uncertain. The length of the CDR3 is 13 residues. V was cut by 4 bases and J by 3 bases, with 6 bases left in between. Germline loops: CDR1 SGHTA, CDR2 FQGTGA.

This clone has only a few counts. The chain is built from TRBV11-2 and TRBJ2-7; D is perhaps TRBD1 or TRBD2 (5 bases each). CDR1 and CDR2 (germline): SGHAT, FQNNGV. The CDR3 has 12 residues. Trimming took 5 bases from V and 6 from J, leaving 11 bases between them. This CDR3 is CASSPPGSEQYF. In nucleotides, the CDR3 is TGTGCCAGCAGCCCCCCAGGGAGCGAGCAGTACTTC.

The V and J genes are TRBV4-3 and TRBJ1-6, with D perhaps TRBD1 (6 bases). The V end lost 0 bases, the J end lost 17 bases, and 11 bases lay between the germline ends. Germline CDR1 reads LGHNA; CDR2 reads YSLEER. The CDR3 runs to 12 residues. The CDR3, as DNA: TGCGCCAGCAGCCAAGACGTGCGGGACATCCACTTT. Encoded protein: CASSQDVRDIHF.

This clone was picked up a small number of times. The chain couples TRBV11-2 to TRBJ2-7, with TRBD2 as a possible D gene (6 bases). Germline V CDR1 and CDR2: SGHAT, FQNNGV. The V end lost 0 bases, the J end lost 6 bases, and 12 bases lay between the germline ends. This CDR3 is built from 14 residues. CDR3 sequence (DNA): TGTGCCAGCAGCTTAGAGGCTAGCGTTAGCGAGCAGTACTTC. It yields the protein CASSLEASVSEQYF.

The V gene is TRBV6-5, the J gene TRBJ1-5; D uncertain. V lost 3 bases and J 7 bases, leaving 7 bases between the germline ends. Germline lookup yields CDR1 MNHEY and CDR2 SVGAGI. The CDR3 runs to 12 residues. The CDR3 here is CASSYFGQPQHF. The CDR3 region has the DNA TGTGCCAGCAGTTATTTTGGCCAGCCCCAGCATTTT.

V usage is TRBV18 and J usage is TRBJ2-4; TRBD2 aligns across 7 bases. CDR3 length: 18 residues. The V gene end was trimmed by 0 bases and the J gene end by 6 bases; junction bases not matched to a gene: 14. Per germline, CDR1 KGHSH and CDR2 LQKENI. The CDR3 region is CASSPPSSGAQRVNIQYF. CDR3 sequence (DNA): TGTGCCAGCTCACCACCGTCAAGCGGGGCCCAAAGGGTAAACATTCAGTACTTC.

The V and J genes are TRBV7-2 and TRBJ2-6; D remains unclear. In germline, CDR1 is SGHTA, CDR2 FQGNSA. The CDR3 consists of 13 residues. The V gene lost 7 bases and the J gene lost 0 bases, with 4 bases spanning the gap. CDR3 DNA sequence: TGTGCCAGCATGCCCTCTGGGGCCAACGTCCTGACTTTC. Its translation is CASMPSGANVLTF.

The chain employs TRBV5-6 and TRBJ2-5; D possibly corresponds to TRBD1 (5 bases). CDR3 length equals 13 residues. Germline loops: CDR1 SGHDT, CDR2 YYEEEE. Trimming left V 0 bases short and J 2 bases short, with 5 bases between. This chain's CDR3 is CASSLGQQETQYF. The CDR3 region has the DNA TGTGCCAGCAGCTTGGGACAGCAAGAGACCCAGTACTTC. Complete variable domain (other parts from reference TRBV5-6 and TRBJ2-5): DAGVTQSPTHLIKTRGQQVTLRCSPKSGHDTVSWYQQALGQGPQFIFQYYEEEERQRGNFPDRFSGHQFPNYSSELNVNALLLGDSALYLCASSLGQQETQYFGPGTRLLVL.

The chain combines TRBV19 with TRBJ2-1, with D tentatively TRBD1 (6 bases). Trimming took 4 bases from V and 4 from J, leaving 8 bases between them. This CDR3 is 13 amino acids long. CDR1 is LNHDA and CDR2 is SQIVND in the germline V gene (reference sequence). The CDR3, as DNA: TGTGCCAGTAGTACAACAGGGTACAATGAGCAGTTCTTC. It translates to CASSTTGYNEQFF.

The chain employs TRBV2 and TRBJ1-2; D remains unclear. The V gene lost 7 bases and the J gene lost 8 bases, with 11 bases spanning the gap. Per germline, CDR1 SNHLY and CDR2 FYNNEI. This CDR3 contains 11 residues. CDR3 DNA sequence: TGTGCCAGCACGGAAGGTATGGGCTACACCTTC. Its translation: CASTEGMGYTF.

The V call is TRBV5-1, the J call TRBJ1-4; no clear D gene. The germline CDR1 and CDR2 sequences are SGHRS and YFSETQ. This CDR3 is 15 amino acids long. Trimming cost V 0 bases and J 1 base, with 7 bases left between them. The CDR3 bases are TGCGCCAGCAGCTTGGAAGCCAGAACTAATGAAAAACTGTTTTTT. This gives the protein CASSLEARTNEKLFF.

The chain carries TRBV6-6 and TRBJ1-6, with D uncertain. The CDR3 is 13 amino acids. V lost 6 bases and J lost 9, with 12 bases in between. Germline CDR1 reads MNHNY; CDR2 reads SVGAGI (reference sequence). The CDR3 is CASRMGYFSPLHF. In nucleotides, the CDR3 is TGTGCCAGCAGGATGGGATATTTTTCACCCCTCCACTTT.

The chain recombines TRBV9 with TRBJ1-2, with TRBD1 matching over 9 bases. The CDR3 consists of 14 residues. The J segment lost 3 bases and the V segment lost 4 bases, leaving 4 bases of the junction unmatched. CDR1 is SGDLS and CDR2 is YYNGEE in the germline V gene. The CDR3 is CASSFRDRDYGYTF. In DNA form, the CDR3 reads TGTGCCAGCAGCTTCAGGGACAGGGACTATGGCTACACCTTC. Supplemented by reference TRBV9 and TRBJ1-2, the full variable domain reads DSGVTQTPKHLITATGQRVTLRCSPRSGDLSVYWYQQSLDQGLQFLIQYYNGEERAKGNILERFSAQQFPDLHSELNLSSLELGDSALYFCASSFRDRDYGYTFGSGTRLTVV.

The chain recombines TRBV21-1 with TRBJ2-1; whether TRBD2, the table's D call, matches the DNA was not checked. TRBV21-1 has pseudogene status. The CDR3 has 17 residues. The CDR3 DNA is TGTGCCAGCAGACGCAGCGGGAGGTCCGGTTTCTACAATGAGCAGTTCTTC. It translates to CASRRSGRSGFYNEQFF.

The chain couples TRBV7-7 to TRBJ2-2; unclear D gene. This CDR3 spans 12 amino acids. CDR1 is SSHAT and CDR2 is FNYEAQ in the germline V gene (reference sequence). Trimming cost V 5 bases and J 5 bases, with 6 bases left between them. The CDR3 region is CASSRVTGELFF. The CDR3 DNA reads as TGTGCCAGCAGCCGAGTAACCGGGGAGCTGTTTTTT.

This clone was picked up a small number of times. The rearrangement links TRBV6-6 to TRBJ2-5; 12 bases line up with TRBD1. This CDR3 has 16 amino acids. Germline CDR1 reads MNHNY; CDR2 reads SVGAGI (reference sequence). Trimming took 2 bases from V and 4 from J; bases not matched to a gene: 5. The CDR3 here is CASSYGTGGAGETQYF. In DNA form, the CDR3 reads TGTGCCAGCAGTTACGGGACAGGGGGCGCGGGAGAGACCCAGTACTTC.

The CDR3 DNA sequence: TGTGCCAGCAGCATTCCGGGACTAGCGCCCCCCAATACGCAGTATTTT. Its translation is CASSIPGLAPPNTQYF. This chain uses TRBV5-5 with TRBJ2-3; TRBD2 aligns across 10 bases. Germline CDR1 reads SGHKS; CDR2 reads YYEKEE (reference sequence). Trimming removed 4 bases from V and 7 bases from J; junction bases left unmatched: 12. The CDR3 runs to 16 residues.

The CDR3 reads CASSKDGGPFTDTQYF. The CDR3 nucleotides are TGTGCCAGCAGCAAAGATGGGGGCCCATTCACAGATACGCAGTATTTT. The chain couples TRBV21-1 to TRBJ2-3; TRBD1 is taken as the D call from the table, unchecked against the DNA. TRBV21-1 is reported as a pseudogene. The CDR3 runs to 16 residues.

J is TRBJ2-7 and V is TRBV2, with 7 bases identical to TRBD1. V lost 6 bases to trimming and J lost 3 bases; unmatched junction nucleotides: 8. Germline assignment: CDR1 SNHLY and CDR2 FYNNEI. This CDR3 contains 14 residues. Written as DNA, the CDR3 is TGTGCCAGCAGATACCGGGACAGTCGCTACGAGCAGTACTTC. Its translation is CASRYRDSRYEQYF.

The chain combines TRBV7-9 with TRBJ2-7, with D perhaps matching TRBD1 (6 bases). Between the trimmed V and J ends, which lost 1 base and 5 bases, there was a span of 12 bases. Per germline, CDR1 SEHNR and CDR2 FQNEAQ (reference sequence). The CDR3 sequence is 14 residues long. Here the CDR3 reads CASSLDQGQDEQYF. As DNA, the CDR3 is TGTGCCAGCAGCTTAGACCAGGGGCAAGACGAGCAGTACTTC.

The V and J genes are TRBV6-5 and TRBJ2-1; unclear D gene. Trimming removed 0 bases from V and 9 bases from J, with 9 bases in between. The CDR3 runs to 13 residues. The germline V gene encodes CDR1 MNHEY and CDR2 SVGAGI. The CDR3 loop reads CASSYSSGSEQFF. In DNA form, the CDR3 reads TGTGCCAGCAGTTACTCGTCGGGTTCTGAGCAGTTCTTC.

This clone was seen once. This sequence joins TRBV10-1 and TRBJ2-1, with 12 positions matching TRBD2. V was clipped by 6 bases and J by 6 bases; unmatched bases: 6. This CDR3 comprises 15 residues. Germline V CDR1 and CDR2: WNHNN, SYGVQD (reference sequence). The CDR3 is CASRELAGGSNEQFF. In DNA form, the CDR3 reads TGCGCCAGCAGAGAACTAGCGGGAGGTAGCAATGAGCAGTTCTTC.

This clone showed up just a few times. The chain has TRBV7-2 and TRBJ2-7; possible D gene TRBD1, 5 bases. This CDR3 is built from 13 residues. Per the germline V gene, CDR1 is SGHTA and CDR2 is FQGNSA. Trimming took off 3 bases at V and 0 bases at J, with 6 bases between the two ends. The CDR3: CASSFQGSYEQYF. The CDR3 DNA reads TGTGCCAGCAGCTTTCAGGGCTCCTACGAGCAGTACTTC.